The 9 T cell receptor beta chains in this list originate from one sample, sequenced in a study of blood T cell repertoires in COVID-19. Assay used: immunoSEQ multiplex PCR; TCRdb lists only in-frame clones, some missing. Among about 250,000 clones listed, around 90% were seen once. Sequencing was done on a sample of PBMCs or T cells enriched from blood (not recorded which). These receptors were obtained from a woman in her fifties or sixties who had recovered from COVID-19.

This clone was counted only a few times. The genes are TRBV3-1 (or the pseudogene TRBV3-2) and TRBJ1-2; D unresolved. CDR1 and CDR2 (germline): LGHDT, YNNKEL (reference sequence). The CDR3 covers 12 residues. Trimming took 4 bases from V and 6 from J, leaving 9 bases between them. The CDR3 DNA is TGTGCCAGCAGCCGCCTAGACGATGGCTACACCTTC. Translated: CASSRLDDGYTF.

This sequence joins TRBV5-1 and TRBJ2-3, with D perhaps matching TRBD2 (6 bases). The CDR3 spans 16 residues. The germline V gene encodes CDR1 SGHRS and CDR2 YFSETQ. V was trimmed by 4 bases and J by 1 base, leaving 16 bases between them. CDR3: CASSTAAAGRTDTQYF. CDR3 bases: TGCGCCAGCAGCACCGCAGCCGCGGGACGCACAGATACGCAGTATTTT.

The chain links TRBV4-2 to TRBJ2-7, with D perhaps TRBD1 (7 bases). The V gene's germline CDR1 is LGHNA and CDR2 YNFKEQ. Trimming left V 0 bases short and J 4 bases short, with 13 bases between. The CDR3 has 15 amino acids. CDR3 nucleotides: TGTGCCAGCAGCCAAGATCCCAGGGGGAGGTACGAGCAGTACTTC. Translated: CASSQDPRGRYEQYF.

The CDR3 sequence is CASSLRPDSAAFF. CDR3 bases: TGTGCCAGCAGCTTGCGTCCGGACAGTGCGGCTTTCTTT. The chain combines TRBV7-3 with TRBJ1-1; tentatively, D is TRBD1 (6 bases). Trimming pared 3 bases from V and 11 bases from J, leaving 16 bases between. CDR1 SGHTA and CDR2 FQGTGA come from the germline V gene. The CDR3 is 13 residues long.

The gene calls are TRBV30 and TRBJ1-2; D is ambiguous. Germline lookup yields CDR1 GTSNPN and CDR2 SVGIG (reference sequence). This CDR3 has 14 residues. V lost 3 bases to trimming and J lost 2 bases, with 13 bases between them. In DNA, the CDR3 is TGTGCCTGGAGATCCACCGCCGGGAACTATGGCTACACCTTC. Its translation is CAWRSTAGNYGYTF.

V gene TRBV5-6 combines with J gene TRBJ1-1, with D unclear. Trimming pared 1 base from V and 7 bases from J, leaving 14 bases between. CDR1 and CDR2 from the germline V gene are SGHDT and YYEEEE. There are 14 residues in the CDR3. This CDR3 reads CASSLMHSGFEAFF. CDR3 coding DNA: TGTGCCAGCAGCTTGATGCATTCGGGTTTTGAAGCTTTCTTT.

The V call is TRBV10-3, the J call TRBJ1-1, with TRBD1 matching over 8 bases. V shed 7 bases and J 4 bases; nucleotides not matched to a gene: 5. This CDR3 spans 13 amino acids. The germline CDR1 and CDR2 sequences are ENHRY and SYGVKD. The CDR3 coding sequence is TGTGCCATCACACAGGGGGACGGCACTGAAGCTTTCTTT. It translates to CAITQGDGTEAFF.

V usage is TRBV5-4 and J usage is TRBJ2-5; 11 bases map to TRBD2. CDR3 length: 15 residues. Germline values: CDR1 SGHNT, CDR2 YYREEE (reference sequence). V lost 4 bases, J lost 1 base, and 3 bases stayed unmatched. CDR3: CASSKTSGIQETQYF. The CDR3, as DNA: TGTGCCAGCAGCAAGACTAGCGGGATCCAAGAGACCCAGTACTTC. The whole variable domain, remainder taken from reference TRBV5-4 and TRBJ2-5, is ETGVTQSPTHLIKTRGQQVTLRCSSQSGHNTVSWYQQALGQGPQFIFQYYREEENGRGNFPPRFSGLQFPNYSSELNVNALELDDSALYLCASSKTSGIQETQYFGPGTRLLVL.

The chain links TRBV6-2 or TRBV6-3 to TRBJ1-1, with TRBD1 as a possible D gene (6 bases). The CDR3 loop spans 14 amino acids. Trimming stripped 2 bases from V and 4 bases from J, with 11 bases between. Looked up from germline, CDR1 is MNHEY and CDR2 is SVGEGT. The CDR3 reads CASSYAQGITEAFF. For the CDR3, the DNA is TGTGCCAGCAGTTACGCACAGGGTATCACTGAAGCTTTCTTT.